A single T cell receptor (beta chain) is shown here with its context. As processed by the authors: Estimates of nucleated cell counts were drawn from the amplification of reference gene primers. Method: immunoSEQ multiplex PCR; TCRdb's copy keeps in-frame clones and lacks some. The DNA was the basis for D and trimming; V, J and clone size are from that table. Among 200,000 to 300,000 clones listed, more than 85% were seen once. This sample was taken from a study of blood T cell repertoires in COVID-19. Seattle's enrolled individuals joined amid active infection and were then monitored longitudinally. Per germline, CDR1 SGHTA and CDR2 FQGTGA. J lost 2 bases, V lost 3 bases, and 3 bases had no gene match. This CDR3 has 15 amino acids.

The sequence was collected from a person between 18 and 30 years old with COVID-19, enrolled during active disease. The chain employs TRBV7-3 and TRBJ2-3; 9 bases map to TRBD2. Input material: peripheral blood. In DNA form, the CDR3 reads TGTGCCAGCAGCTTGACTAGCGGCATCACAGATACGCAGTATTTT. Protein: CASSLTSGITDTQYF.